These T cell receptor beta chains were read from a single sample in a study of OX40 agonist ivuxolimab in advanced cancers. The assay was immunoSEQ multiplex PCR, and TCRdb's table has in-frame clones only and misses some. This table has 90,000 to 130,000 clones, 89% appearing once. This specimen consisted of CD4+ or CD8+ T cells sorted from blood, obtained in a trial of the OX40 agonist ivuxolimab. The receptor source for this set is an adult with an advanced solid tumor such as melanoma, head and neck, liver or kidney cancer. Each CDR3 is given with its conserved first and last residue. The D gene is left open where the match is weak. The size field is filled for only some rows; it gives once, few, many or a size class.

few	TRBV5-1	TRBJ2-7	TRBD1	TGCGCCAGCAGCTACCGACAGGGATCCATCGAGCAGTACTTC	CASSYRQGSIEQYF
.	TRBV5-8	TRBJ1-5	.	TGTGCCAGCGCCCTCCCCCCCAATCAGCCCCAGCATTTT	CASALPPNQPQHF
.	TRBV6-1	TRBJ2-3	.	TGTGCCAGCAGTGTAGTGGACACAGATACGCAGTATTTT	CASSVVDTDTQYF
.	TRBV14	TRBJ2-7	TRBD1	TGTGCCAGCAGCCATATAGACAGGGACTACGAGCAGTACTTC	CASSHIDRDYEQYF
.	TRBV19	TRBJ1-2	.	TGTGCCAGTAGTGTAGGGCGCAGGGATAATGGCTACACCTTC	CASSVGRRDNGYTF
.	TRBV4-1	TRBJ1-1	.	TGCGCCAGCAGCCAAGCCGGCGGCAGGGCAGACACTGAAGCTTTCTTT	CASSQAGGRADTEAFF
.	TRBV19	TRBJ2-6	.	TGTGCCAGTAGGAACAGGGAGTCTGGGGCCAACGTCCTGGCTTTC	CASRNRESGANVLAF
.	TRBV5-4	TRBJ2-2	.	TGTGCCAGCAGCTCTAGAGGGGGAGGTGACACCGGGGAGCTGTTTTTT	CASSSRGGGDTGELFF
.	TRBV9	TRBJ2-1	.	TGTGCCAGCAGTCGTAGCGGCGATGAGCAGTTCTTC	CASSRSGDEQFF
once	TRBV5-5	TRBJ2-7	.	TGTGCCAGCAGCGAAACCCCTCTATTTCTCTACGAGCAGTACTTC	CASSETPLFLYEQYF
once	TRBV6-5	TRBJ2-5	.	TGTGCCAGCAGTTACGCGGGACAGCAAGAGACCCAGTACTTC	CASSYAGQQETQYF
.	TRBV11-1	TRBJ2-3	.	TGTGCCAGCAGAGATCCACAGCGGGCAAGCACAGATACGCAGTATTTT	CASRDPQRASTDTQYF
.	TRBV30	TRBJ2-3	.	TGTGCCTGTCCTAGGGGGAGCACGCAGTATTTT	CACPRGSTQYF
.	TRBV6-1	TRBJ1-5	.	TGTGCCAGCAGTGAAACAGATCAGCCCCAGCATTTT	CASSETDQPQHF
.	TRBV7-2	TRBJ1-2	.	TGTGCCAGCAGCTTATCAGCCCAGGCTTACAACTATGGCTACACCTTC	CASSLSAQAYNYGYTF
.	TRBV28	TRBJ2-4	.	TGTGCCCCAACTAGGAGGAAACTTTTTTTAGCCAAAAACATTCAGTACTTC	CAPTRRKLFLAKNIQYF
.	TRBV10-2	TRBJ2-3	TRBD1	TGCGCCAGCAGTGGCACAGGGGTAGATACGCAGTATTTT	CASSGTGVDTQYF
.	TRBV6-1	TRBJ1-2	TRBD1	TGTGCCAGCAGTGACGTTTATCCAAAACAGGGGAAGTCTGGCTACACCTTC	CASSDVYPKQGKSGYTF
.	TRBV6-6	TRBJ1-1	.	TGTGCCAGCAGTTACTCTCAGGACACTGAAGCTTTCTTT	CASSYSQDTEAFF
.	TRBV7-3	TRBJ2-3	.	TGTGCCAGCAGCTTAGGCAGGGAGGTCGGCACAGATACGCAGTATTTT	CASSLGREVGTDTQYF
.	TRBV18	TRBJ2-7	.	TGTGCCAGCTCACCCCAGTCCTACGAGCAGTACTTC	CASSPQSYEQYF
.	TRBV7-6	TRBJ1-4	.	TGTGCCAGCAGCCCCTCGTCCGGGTGGGAAAAACTGTTTTTT	CASSPSSGWEKLFF
.	TRBV11-2	TRBJ2-7	.	TGTGCCAGCAGCTTGTTGAGATACGAGCAGTACTTC	CASSLLRYEQYF
.	TRBV7-9	TRBJ2-5	.	TGTGCCAGCAGCTTAGAGACTCCATCCTGGTTGGAGACCCAGTACTTC	CASSLETPSWLETQYF
.	TRBV28	TRBJ1-1	.	TGTGCCAGCAGTGGTCACGGGGGGTACACTGAAGCTTTCTTT	CASSGHGGYTEAFF
.	TRBV29-1	TRBJ1-5	.	TGCAGCGTTCTGGGAGGGTTTAATCAGCCCCAGCATTTT	CSVLGGFNQPQHF
few	TRBV2	TRBJ1-2	.	TGTGCCAGCAAAAAGGGAACAGGCCTCGTGAGCTACACCTTC	CASKKGTGLVSYTF
.	TRBV28	TRBJ1-3	.	TGTGCCAGCAGTATACAGGGAGGATCTGGAAACACCATATATTTT	CASSIQGGSGNTIYF
.	TRBV2	TRBJ2-2	TRBD2	TGTGCCAGCAGTGAAAGGGCGGGGGATTATACCGGGGAGCTGTTTTTT	CASSERAGDYTGELFF
.	TRBV6-5	TRBJ1-2	.	TGTGCCAGCCATAGCGGGACCGCGAACTATGGCTACACCTTC	CASHSGTANYGYTF
.	TRBV10-3	TRBJ2-7	TRBD2	TGTGCCACCCAACTAGCGGGAGTGCCGGAACAGTACTTC	CATQLAGVPEQYF
.	TRBV15	TRBJ1-5	.	TGTGCCACCAGCAGAGATCCTCCAGGGAGTAGTCAGCCCCAGCATTTT	CATSRDPPGSSQPQHF
once	TRBV12-5	TRBJ2-5	.	TGTGCTAGTGCGGGAAGGAGTTACCAAGAGACCCAGTACTTC	CASAGRSYQETQYF
.	TRBV27	TRBJ2-1	TRBD2	TGTGCCAGCAGTCCTGGGCGGGAGGGCCTTTACAATGAGCAGTTCTTC	CASSPGREGLYNEQFF
.	TRBV15	TRBJ1-6	.	TGTGCCACCAGCCCGGCGGGGTCTCTTAATTCACCCCTCCACTTT	CATSPAGSLNSPLHF
few	TRBV6-1	TRBJ2-7	TRBD1	TGTGCCAGCAGTACTCGGGACAGGGGGCTAGACGAGCAGTACTTC	CASSTRDRGLDEQYF
.	TRBV19	TRBJ1-5	.	TGTGCCAGTAACGACGGAGGGGGAAAAAATCAGCCCCAGCATTTT	CASNDGGGKNQPQHF